The rows below give T cell receptor beta chains drawn from one sample of a study of T cells in pancreatic ductal adenocarcinoma. Produced via immunoSEQ multiplex PCR; TCRdb's table is partial and in-frame only. The table lists about 29,000 clones, around 90% of them singletons. The sample taken for sequencing was PBMCs. The receptor set was obtained from a human donor with pancreatic ductal adenocarcinoma. Each CDR3 is given with its conserved first and last residue. D genes are given only for firm matches. Rows may omit the clone size; those that give it use once, few, many or a size class.

d_gene	abundance	v_gene	j_gene	CDR3aa	CDR3nt
.	.	TRBV6-1	TRBJ1-4	CASWNKGSSNEKLFF	TGTGCCAGCTGGAATAAAGGGTCCAGTAATGAAAAACTGTTTTTT
TRBD2	.	TRBV7-2	TRBJ2-2	CASSSAGAAGELFF	TGTGCCAGCAGCTCTGCGGGAGCCGCCGGGGAGCTGTTTTTT
.	.	TRBV6-1	TRBJ2-7	CASSEFASKNYEQYF	TGTGCCAGCAGTGAATTTGCGTCTAAAAACTACGAGCAGTACTTC
TRBD1	.	TRBV5-4	TRBJ2-3	CASSLQGAGTDTQYF	TGTGCCAGCAGCTTACAGGGGGCAGGCACAGATACGCAGTATTTT
TRBD1	once	TRBV5-4	TRBJ1-1	CASRPLRGREAFF	TGTGCCAGCAGACCCCTGAGGGGGCGAGAAGCTTTCTTT
.	.	TRBV7-9	TRBJ2-4	CASSLVRGGINIQYF	TGTGCCAGCAGCTTAGTAAGAGGGGGGATAAACATTCAGTACTTC
.	.	TRBV6-5	TRBJ2-5	CASSFSEETQYF	TGTGCCAGCAGTTTCTCGGAAGAGACCCAGTACTTC
TRBD2	.	TRBV7-6	TRBJ2-1	CASSLVWGGENNEQFF	TGTGCCAGCAGCTTAGTTTGGGGGGGAGAGAACAATGAGCAGTTCTTC
TRBD1	.	TRBV5-1	TRBJ2-7	CASSLGPGQGAYEQYF	TGCGCCAGCAGCTTGGGTCCGGGACAGGGGGCTTACGAGCAGTACTTC
.	.	TRBV5-6	TRBJ1-1	CASSLAGEGEAFF	TGTGCCAGCAGCTTGGCCGGGGAAGGTGAAGCTTTCTTT
.	.	TRBV27	TRBJ2-7	CASSLWQAPYEQYF	TGTGCCAGCAGTTTATGGCAGGCCCCCTACGAGCAGTACTTC
.	.	TRBV27	TRBJ1-1	CASSSIDRTNTEAFF	TGTGCCAGCAGTTCGATCGACAGGACGAACACTGAAGCTTTCTTT
TRBD2	.	TRBV9	TRBJ2-5	CASSVLAGGRETQYF	TGTGCCAGCAGCGTATTGGCGGGAGGGAGGGAGACCCAGTACTTC
.	.	TRBV4-3	TRBJ2-4	CASSQDRVAKEYF	TGCGCCAGCAGCCAAGATCGTGTCGCCAAAGAGTACTTC
.	.	TRBV11-2	TRBJ2-7	CASSLVDSDIGEQYF	TGTGCCAGCAGCTTAGTGGATTCGGACATCGGAGAGCAGTACTTC
.	.	TRBV5-1	TRBJ2-7	CASSSPPDVNEQYF	TGCGCCAGCAGCTCGCCCCCCGACGTAAACGAGCAGTACTTC
.	.	TRBV12-2	TRBJ1-3	CANPPGRWSSGNTIYF	TGTGCAAATCCACCGGGGAGGTGGTCCTCTGGAAACACCATATATTTT
TRBD1	.	TRBV29-1	TRBJ1-1	CSVSRTGGNTEAFF	TGCAGCGTCTCCCGGACAGGGGGTAACACTGAAGCTTTCTTT
.	.	TRBV7-2	TRBJ2-6	CASSRRGTPSSGANVLTF	TGTGCCAGCAGCCGTAGGGGGACCCCGAGCTCTGGGGCCAACGTCCTGACTTTC
TRBD1	.	TRBV19	TRBJ2-6	CASSPADRGPETSGANVLTF	TGTGCCAGTAGTCCGGCGGACAGGGGACCGGAAACGAGCGGGGCCAACGTCCTGACTTTC
.	once	TRBV14	TRBJ2-2	CASSPRIERDFNTGELFF	TGTGCCAGCAGCCCCCGAATCGAAAGGGACTTCAACACCGGGGAGCTGTTTTTT
TRBD1	.	TRBV28	TRBJ2-7	CASRYTGGPISYEQYF	TGTGCCAGCAGATATACAGGGGGCCCTATATCCTACGAGCAGTACTTC
.	.	TRBV6-6	TRBJ1-5	CASSYSRGYSNQPQHF	TGTGCCAGCAGTTACTCGCGAGGGTATAGCAATCAGCCCCAGCATTTT
TRBD1	.	TRBV7-2	TRBJ2-7	CASSRGDRVTEQYF	TGTGCCAGCAGCCGAGGGGACAGGGTTACCGAGCAGTACTTC
.	.	TRBV5-1	TRBJ1-5	CASSPMTGGNQPQHF	TGCGCCAGCAGCCCGATGACAGGCGGGAATCAGCCCCAGCATTTT
TRBD2	.	TRBV5-1	TRBJ2-7	CASSLTSGRAGEQYF	TGCGCCAGCAGCTTAACTAGCGGGAGGGCGGGGGAGCAGTACTTC
.	.	TRBV4-1	TRBJ1-2	CASSQAPSGGSNGYTF	TGCGCCAGCAGCCAAGCACCGAGTGGAGGCTCGAATGGCTACACCTTC
TRBD1	.	TRBV5-1	TRBJ1-2	CASSLAAAKGALGYTF	TGCGCCAGCAGCTTGGCCGCGGCGAAGGGGGCCCTTGGCTACACCTTC
.	once	TRBV5-4	TRBJ2-1	CASSLEVFNEQFF	TGTGCCAGCAGCTTGGAGGTATTCAATGAGCAGTTCTTC
.	.	TRBV28	TRBJ1-5	CASSLDRLNNQPQHF	TGTGCCAGCAGTTTAGACAGACTTAACAATCAGCCCCAGCATTTT
TRBD2	.	TRBV27	TRBJ2-1	CASRTSGPYNEQFF	TGTGCCAGCAGGACTAGCGGGCCTTACAATGAGCAGTTCTTC
.	once	TRBV4-3	TRBJ2-7	CASSPRIAIPYEQYF	TGCGCCAGCAGCCCACGGATAGCTATTCCCTACGAGCAGTACTTC
TRBD1	.	TRBV6-5	TRBJ1-2	CASRAMGDRVGGYTF	TGTGCCAGCAGGGCTATGGGGGACAGGGTGGGAGGCTACACCTTC
.	.	TRBV27	TRBJ1-1	CASSGGYTEAFF	TGTGCCAGCAGTGGAGGATACACTGAAGCTTTCTTT
TRBD2	.	TRBV28	TRBJ2-3	CASSVAGGGDTQYF	TGTGCCAGCAGCGTAGCGGGTGGGGGGGATACGCAGTATTTT
TRBD1	few	TRBV7-9	TRBJ1-4	CASSPTRGQGGSEKLFF	TGTGCCAGCAGCCCGACAAGGGGACAGGGAGGATCTGAAAAACTGTTTTTT
TRBD2	once	TRBV11-2	TRBJ2-1	CASSLDISGSDEQFF	TGTGCCAGCAGCTTAGATATTAGCGGGAGTGATGAGCAGTTCTTC
.	.	TRBV9	TRBJ1-1	CASSGGNTEAFF	TGTGCCAGCAGCGGGGGAAACACTGAAGCTTTCTTT
TRBD2	.	TRBV11-2	TRBJ2-2	CASSLVIAGAGELFF	TGTGCCAGCAGCTTAGTGATTGCGGGGGCCGGGGAGCTGTTTTTT
.	.	TRBV5-1	TRBJ2-1	CASSYRDSYNEQFF	TGCGCCAGCAGCTACCGGGATTCGTACAATGAGCAGTTCTTC
.	.	TRBV9	TRBJ2-5	CASSVSPAGQETQYF	TGTGCCAGCAGCGTATCCCCTGCGGGACAAGAGACCCAGTACTTC
.	.	TRBV2	TRBJ1-1	CASSGGHNTEAFF	TGTGCCAGCAGTGGGGGCCATAACACTGAAGCTTTCTTT
TRBD2	once	TRBV18	TRBJ2-1	CASSPRLAGDGNRNEQFF	TGTGCCAGCTCACCACGTCTAGCGGGAGATGGCAATCGGAATGAGCAGTTCTTC
.	.	TRBV5-6	TRBJ2-1	CASSHRIENEQFF	TGTGCCAGCAGCCATCGGATAGAAAATGAGCAGTTCTTC
TRBD1	.	TRBV28	TRBJ1-2	CASSFPTGVDYGYTF	TGTGCCAGCAGTTTCCCCACAGGGGTAGACTATGGCTACACCTTC
.	once	TRBV6-1	TRBJ1-2	CASSEALRAGPYGYTF	TGTGCCAGCAGTGAAGCGCTCCGGGCAGGACCGTATGGCTACACCTTC
TRBD1	.	TRBV29-1	TRBJ1-1	CSVAGAGGVSATEAFF	TGCAGCGTTGCGGGGGCAGGGGGCGTCTCGGCCACTGAAGCTTTCTTT
TRBD2	.	TRBV30	TRBJ2-1	CAWSVSGRAPGSRFF	TGTGCCTGGAGCGTCAGCGGGAGGGCCCCCGGATCCCGGTTCTTC
.	.	TRBV5-1	TRBJ2-3	CASSSQGGLDTQYF	TGCGCCAGCAGTTCCCAGGGGGGCCTAGATACGCAGTATTTT
TRBD1	.	TRBV6-1	TRBJ2-7	CASSERAGTEGYEQYF	TGTGCCAGCAGTGAAAGGGCAGGGACAGAGGGCTACGAGCAGTACTTC
TRBD1	.	TRBV6-1	TRBJ1-6	CASSEGTGTYSPLHF	TGTGCCAGCAGTGAAGGGACAGGCACCTATTCACCCCTCCACTTT
.	.	TRBV19	TRBJ1-1	CASSIGRTEAFF	TGTGCCAGTAGTATAGGGAGGACTGAAGCTTTCTTT
TRBD1	.	TRBV7-9	TRBJ1-4	CASSSGTGVNEKLFF	TGTGCCAGCAGCTCCGGGACAGGGGTTAATGAAAAACTGTTTTTT